These T cell receptor beta chains were read from a single sample in a study of regulatory T cells in long-lasting Graves disease. TCRdb reprocessed the multiplex PCR reads with MiXCR, giving one entry per CDR3 protein. Here the sample spans hundreds of thousands of distinct CDR3 sequences, around a fifth being singletons. The sample consisted of peripheral blood mononuclear cells (PBMCs), taken when the disease was refractory, from a patient treated with antithyroid drugs. The source is a female donor with Graves disease. Each CDR3 is given without its conserved first and last residue. For some rows the clone size is stated as once, few or many, or as a class when expanded; others skip it.

v_gene: TRBV19; j_gene: TRBJ2-2; abundance: NA; CDR3aa: ASQRGTGTNGELF
v_gene: TRBV7-9; j_gene: TRBJ1-1; abundance: NA; CDR3aa: ASSWDRGITEAF
v_gene: TRBV5-1; j_gene: TRBJ1-2; abundance: few; CDR3aa: ASSLASREHGYT
v_gene: TRBV20-1; j_gene: TRBJ1-4; abundance: many; CDR3aa: SASTGAWGKLF
v_gene: TRBV24-1; j_gene: TRBJ1-5; abundance: NA; CDR3aa: ATSVSGLNQPQH
v_gene: TRBV15; j_gene: TRBJ1-4; abundance: few; CDR3aa: AGQGNEKLF
v_gene: TRBV27; j_gene: TRBJ1-2; abundance: many; CDR3aa: ASRALTGSVPANYGYT
v_gene: TRBV28; j_gene: TRBJ2-7; abundance: many; CDR3aa: ASKRTGRYEQY
v_gene: TRBV6-1; j_gene: TRBJ1-3; abundance: few; CDR3aa: ASSPQRMTLSGNTIY
v_gene: TRBV29-1; j_gene: TRBJ1-3; abundance: NA; CDR3aa: SVVTGLFGNTIY
v_gene: TRBV11-2; j_gene: TRBJ2-7; abundance: many; CDR3aa: ASSLAGSSYEQY
v_gene: TRBV11-2; j_gene: TRBJ1-6; abundance: few; CDR3aa: ASSFSGGRNSPLH
v_gene: TRBV6-2/TRBV6-3; j_gene: TRBJ1-1; abundance: NA; CDR3aa: ASTPAVNTEAF
v_gene: TRBV5-1; j_gene: TRBJ2-5; abundance: many; CDR3aa: ASSFWDRKETQY
v_gene: TRBV18; j_gene: TRBJ2-2; abundance: NA; CDR3aa: ASSPNDRGNTGELF
v_gene: TRBV10-3; j_gene: TRBJ2-7; abundance: NA; CDR3aa: AIKEDRTSYEQY
v_gene: TRBV11-2; j_gene: TRBJ1-1; abundance: many; CDR3aa: ASSKGVNTEAF
v_gene: TRBV4-3; j_gene: TRBJ1-1; abundance: NA; CDR3aa: ASSQDPLGQNLGAF
v_gene: TRBV12-3/TRBV12-4; j_gene: TRBJ1-1; abundance: many; CDR3aa: ASRPGRLNTEAF
v_gene: TRBV28; j_gene: TRBJ2-7; abundance: many; CDR3aa: ASSPDRSSYEQY
v_gene: TRBV28; j_gene: TRBJ2-4; abundance: NA; CDR3aa: ASSLGPGGPRAKNTQY
v_gene: TRBV20-1; j_gene: TRBJ1-2; abundance: many; CDR3aa: SAEGGVYGYT
v_gene: TRBV6-1; j_gene: TRBJ2-7; abundance: many; CDR3aa: ASSVGVLSYEQY
v_gene: TRBV29-1; j_gene: TRBJ2-7; abundance: many; CDR3aa: SVEDVGTSSDYEQY
v_gene: TRBV11-2; j_gene: TRBJ1-1; abundance: many; CDR3aa: ASSLDLGQGMMNTEAF
v_gene: TRBV9; j_gene: TRBJ1-1; abundance: NA; CDR3aa: ASSVGSQGARTEAF
v_gene: TRBV20-1; j_gene: TRBJ2-7; abundance: NA; CDR3aa: SARGVRERYEQY
v_gene: TRBV6-5; j_gene: TRBJ2-4; abundance: NA; CDR3aa: ASSSTGIWSLKNIQY
v_gene: TRBV7-9; j_gene: TRBJ1-1; abundance: few; CDR3aa: ASGPFGRVVNTEAF
v_gene: TRBV7-3; j_gene: TRBJ1-1; abundance: few; CDR3aa: ASSLYGGSVF
v_gene: TRBV11-2; j_gene: TRBJ1-3; abundance: many; CDR3aa: ASSQGTGSGNTIY
v_gene: TRBV7-3; j_gene: TRBJ2-5; abundance: NA; CDR3aa: ASSLTRTDGGKGPQETQY
v_gene: TRBV15; j_gene: TRBJ1-1; abundance: few; CDR3aa: ATRSGGWTEAF
v_gene: TRBV19; j_gene: TRBJ1-5; abundance: few; CDR3aa: ASSAVGQGSGDSNQPQH
v_gene: TRBV12-3/TRBV12-4; j_gene: TRBJ1-5; abundance: NA; CDR3aa: ASSSSSGTGFSGRNQPQH
v_gene: TRBV27; j_gene: TRBJ2-7; abundance: many; CDR3aa: ASSLSVGYEQY
v_gene: TRBV4-1; j_gene: TRBJ2-7; abundance: NA; CDR3aa: ASSPPSGRSSYEQY
v_gene: TRBV2; j_gene: TRBJ1-1; abundance: many; CDR3aa: ASSPGTGTAF
v_gene: TRBV4-3; j_gene: TRBJ2-7; abundance: NA; CDR3aa: ASSQVSSGAYEQY
v_gene: TRBV7-2; j_gene: TRBJ2-1; abundance: NA; CDR3aa: ASSTSSSRAYNEQF
v_gene: TRBV15; j_gene: TRBJ1-2; abundance: few; CDR3aa: ATSSTSGRVSYNYGYT
v_gene: TRBV4-3; j_gene: TRBJ1-2; abundance: few; CDR3aa: ASSHPGRLSGYT
v_gene: TRBV6-1; j_gene: TRBJ2-2; abundance: NA; CDR3aa: ASSEGGYLFSGELF
v_gene: TRBV6-1; j_gene: TRBJ1-2; abundance: many; CDR3aa: ASFTQNHGYT
v_gene: TRBV5-4; j_gene: TRBJ2-7; abundance: few; CDR3aa: ASSTDRGQQY
v_gene: TRBV28; j_gene: TRBJ1-2; abundance: many; CDR3aa: ASSSLMRENYGYT
v_gene: TRBV30; j_gene: TRBJ2-7; abundance: NA; CDR3aa: AWSVRTGGEQY
v_gene: TRBV6-9; j_gene: TRBJ2-7; abundance: NA; CDR3aa: AGSSTLGPYEQY
v_gene: TRBV24-1; j_gene: TRBJ2-7; abundance: few; CDR3aa: ATSDSGSPSGEQY
v_gene: TRBV6-2/TRBV6-3; j_gene: TRBJ1-5; abundance: few; CDR3aa: ASTGPGGGDQPQH
v_gene: TRBV7-2; j_gene: TRBJ1-1; abundance: many; CDR3aa: ASSLWGAGTEAF
v_gene: TRBV2; j_gene: TRBJ1-5; abundance: NA; CDR3aa: ASSVQGSNQPQH
v_gene: TRBV7-2; j_gene: TRBJ2-5; abundance: few; CDR3aa: ASSFGGRQETQY